This T cell receptor beta chain was sequenced during a study of T cell clonotyping in hematopoietic cell transplantation. General study points: Higher Inverse Simpson Index values in graft donor and pretransplant recipient predicted broader posttransplant TCR diversity. Without cell sorting, CD4 versus CD8 contributions remain unresolved. After transplant, recipient diversity fell while pathologically expanded clonotypes grew through day 180.

Data came from immunoSEQ multiplex PCR; TCRdb stores just in-frame clones and leaves some out. The sample shows tens of thousands of clones, about 96% of them seen only once. On this clone itself: What it binds is not known.

Germline V CDR1 and CDR2: MNHEY, SMNVEV (reference sequence). The ends were cut back, 3 bases at V and 4 bases at J, with 12 bases in the middle. The CDR3 has 14 amino acids. The chain uses TRBV27 and TRBJ1-2, with unresolved D. Sequenced sample: peripheral blood mononuclear cells. This sequence was found in a man aged 30 to 39 in good health. Some clones in this sample may be carry-over from other donors' samples. The CDR3 protein is CASSFARAGYGYTF. The DNA for the CDR3 is TGTGCCAGCAGTTTCGCCAGAGCCGGCTATGGCTACACCTTC.